This T cell receptor (beta chain) stems from a study of T cells in Graves' hyperthyroidism and ophthalmopathy. This clonotype was recorded many times. Amplified TCR beta CDR3 regions came from RNA transcripts. Carried out on the TCR CDR3, a first-round RT-PCR used the HTBI primer set. TCRdb re-called the multiplex PCR reads with MiXCR, one entry per CDR3 protein. The data hold around 340,000 distinct CDR3 sequences, with about 15% observed a single time. Germline CDR1 and CDR2: LNHDA and SQIVND (reference sequence). This CDR3 comprises 16 residues. The junction had 6 bases not matched to a gene; V was cut back by 3 bases and J by 2 bases.

The TCR comes from a woman in her twenties or thirties with Graves' hyperthyroidism that later progressed to Graves' ophthalmopathy. Material: blood. The chain uses TRBV19 and TRBJ2-2; 7 bases are shared with TRBD1. CDR3 in DNA: TGTGCCAGTAGTATCACGGGACAGTTCAACACCGGGGAGCTGTTTTTT. It yields the protein CASSITGQFNTGELFF.